These 21 T cell receptor beta chains came from one sample sequenced in a study of shared clonotypes between healthy human individuals. Sequencing was performed with immunoSEQ multiplex PCR; in TCRdb, only in-frame clones are kept and a portion is missing. The sample gives approximately 530,000 clones, roughly 95% of which show up once; approximately 0.06% is in the top ten. The sequenced material came from naive CD4+ T cells sorted from blood. Subset specified: CD45RA+ positively selected. Every receptor here comes from a woman in her 30s in good health.

The DNA of the CDR3 is TGTGCCAGCAGTTTCGGGGAAGGGACCCAGTACTTC. Protein product: CASSFGEGTQYF. The chain is built from TRBV27 and TRBJ2-5, with D possibly being TRBD2 (5 bases). V lost 3 bases and J 7 bases, leaving 9 bases between the germline ends. The V gene's germline CDR1 is MNHEY and CDR2 SMNVEV (reference sequence). CDR3 length: 12 amino acids.

This chain joins TRBV7-6 and TRBJ2-5; D may be TRBD2 (6 bases). The J call is in doubt because the DNA end fits TRBJ2-7 better. Germline CDR1 reads SGHVS; CDR2 reads FNYEAQ. The CDR3 extends over 14 amino acids. CDR3 amino acids: CASSLMEGSHEQYF. CDR3 in DNA: TGTGCCAGCAGCTTAATGGAGGGTTCCCACGAGCAGTACTTC.

The V call is TRBV19, the J call TRBJ2-7, with 10 bases that match TRBD2. Germline CDR1 is LNHDA and CDR2 is SQIVND (reference sequence). V dropped 9 bases and J dropped 6; count of bases not matched to a gene: 11. The CDR3 has 14 residues. CDR3 DNA sequence: TGTGCCAGCGCGACTAGCGGGCCGTCCGGCGAGCAGTACTTC. It specifies CASATSGPSGEQYF.

The gene calls are TRBV27 and TRBJ1-5; perhaps TRBD1 as D (6 bases). This CDR3 comprises 15 residues. Germline-derived CDR1 and CDR2 are MNHEY and SMNVEV (reference sequence). V was cut by 5 bases and J by 0 bases, with 11 bases left in between. CDR3 protein: CASSPKGVSNQPQHF. The CDR3 DNA reads as TGTGCCAGCAGTCCTAAGGGGGTTAGCAATCAGCCCCAGCATTTT.

J is TRBJ2-3 and V is TRBV12-5; 12 positions agree with TRBD2. Losses at the gene ends were 3 bases for V and 5 bases for J; bases not matched to a gene: 6. The CDR3 is 16 amino acids. Germline values: CDR1 LGHNT, CDR2 FRNRAP. CDR3 loop: CASGLGAGLAGDTQYF. Here the CDR3 DNA reads TGTGCTAGTGGTTTAGGCGCGGGACTAGCGGGAGATACGCAGTATTTT.

The chain combines TRBV28 with TRBJ2-7; D ambiguous. V was clipped by 6 bases and J by 5 bases, with 17 bases between them. The CDR3 is 14 amino acids. Per germline, CDR1 MDHEN and CDR2 SYDVKM. In DNA, the CDR3 is TGTGCCAGCAGCCCGCCCGCCAGTCGGCACGAGCAGTACTTC. It codes for CASSPPASRHEQYF.

This chain connects TRBV28 to TRBJ1-5; 7 bases are shared with TRBD1. V lost 3 bases, J lost 3 bases, and 14 bases stayed unmatched. The CDR3 spans 18 residues. Germline V gives CDR1 MDHEN, CDR2 SYDVKM. Here the CDR3 DNA reads TGTGCCAGCAGTTTCCTTAATTTTCGGACAGGTTTCAATCAGCCCCAGCATTTT. Its translation: CASSFLNFRTGFNQPQHF.

The chain links TRBV6-1 to TRBJ1-1, with D tentatively TRBD1 (5 bases). CDR1 MNHNS and CDR2 SASEGT come from the germline V gene. V gave up 7 bases and J gave up 3 bases, with 18 bases separating them. The CDR3 has 15 residues. The CDR3 sequence is CASIRRGYGDTEAFF. Here the CDR3 DNA reads TGTGCCAGCATCCGACGGGGGTACGGGGACACTGAAGCTTTCTTT.

V usage is TRBV6-6 and J usage is TRBJ1-5; no clear D. The CDR3 spans 15 residues. Germline values: CDR1 MNHNY, CDR2 SVGAGI (reference sequence). V lost 6 bases, J lost 1 base, and 13 bases lay in between. The DNA of the CDR3 is TGTGCCAGCAGCTATACTCAAGGAAGCAATCAGCCCCAGCATTTT. It codes for CASSYTQGSNQPQHF.

CDR3 coding DNA: TGTGCCATCAGTGATGGGCCTAGCCCAGCATACGAGCAGTACTTC. Translation gives CAISDGPSPAYEQYF. The chain uses TRBV10-3 and TRBJ2-7; tentatively, D is TRBD2 (5 bases). The CDR3 extends over 15 amino acids. Germline V lookup: CDR1 ENHRY, CDR2 SYGVKD. Trimming cost V 3 bases and J 4 bases, with 16 bases left between them.

The J gene is TRBJ2-5, the V gene TRBV9; 9 bases are shared with TRBD1. The V segment lost 1 base and the J segment 5 bases; nucleotides outside the gene matches: 6. This CDR3 spans 15 amino acids. The V gene's germline CDR1 is SGDLS and CDR2 YYNGEE. The CDR3 sequence: CASSVPGQGSETQYF. Written as DNA, the CDR3 is TGTGCCAGCAGCGTACCGGGACAGGGTTCGGAGACCCAGTACTTC.

The genes are TRBV7-3 and TRBJ1-1, with D unresolved. This CDR3 contains 13 residues. Trimming stripped 5 bases from V and 1 base from J, with 8 bases between. Germline assignment: CDR1 SGHTA and CDR2 FQGTGA. The DNA of the CDR3 is TGTGCCAGCAGCCTCACCAGGAACACTGAAGCTTTCTTT. Protein: CASSLTRNTEAFF.

V usage is TRBV6-5 and J usage is TRBJ1-1, with 8 bases fitting TRBD1. V lost 5 bases to trimming and J lost 4 bases; unmatched junction nucleotides: 3. The germline V gene has CDR1 MNHEY and CDR2 SVGAGI. CDR3 length: 13 amino acids. The CDR3 DNA follows: TGTGCCAGCAGTGGACAGGGTTTCACTGAAGCTTTCTTT. Amino acid sequence: CASSGQGFTEAFF.

The CDR3 DNA follows: TGTGCCAGCACCAGGACCAAACCCTACGAGCAGTACTTC. The encoded protein is CASTRTKPYEQYF. This chain connects TRBV27 to TRBJ2-7; D unclear. V lost 7 bases to trimming and J lost 2 bases, with 12 bases between them. Germline values: CDR1 MNHEY, CDR2 SMNVEV (reference sequence). The CDR3 sequence is 13 residues long.

The rearrangement links TRBV27 to TRBJ2-1, with D hard to call. Per germline, CDR1 MNHEY and CDR2 SMNVEV (reference sequence). V was cut by 3 bases and J by 8 bases, with 14 bases left in between. CDR3 length: 14 amino acids. CDR3 protein: CASSFRRGVDEQFF. Written as DNA, the CDR3 is TGTGCCAGCAGTTTCCGAAGAGGTGTCGATGAGCAGTTCTTC.

As to this clone: In the same sample, other DNA sequences code for this CDR3. For the CDR3, the DNA is TGCGCCAGCAGTGGTAGCGGCTCCACAGATACGCAGTATTTT. Its protein product is CASSGSGSTDTQYF. The gene calls are TRBV5-1 and TRBJ2-3, with D maybe TRBD2 (6 bases). The CDR3 runs to 14 residues. The V end lost 5 bases, the J end lost 2 bases, and 12 bases lay between the germline ends. CDR1 is SGHRS, CDR2 YFSETQ, per germline.

J is TRBJ2-3 and V is TRBV18; 12 positions match TRBD2. The V and J ends lost 3 bases and 2 bases, in that order; junction bases with no gene match: 3. The germline V gene has CDR1 KGHSH and CDR2 LQKENI. The CDR3 spans 16 residues. The CDR3 DNA reads as TGTGCCAGCTCACCTACTAGCGGGAGGATCACAGATACGCAGTATTTT. It codes for CASSPTSGRITDTQYF.

This chain links TRBV7-8 with TRBJ1-2, with D uncertain. The CDR3 is 16 amino acids. The V gene's germline CDR1 is SGHVS and CDR2 FQNEAQ. The V and J ends lost 5 bases and 0 bases respectively, with 16 bases between them. The CDR3 sequence: CASSARPWGANYGYTF. The CDR3 DNA is TGTGCCAGCAGCGCCAGGCCCTGGGGAGCTAACTATGGCTACACCTTC.

The genes are TRBV28 and TRBJ1-5, with 7 bases that match TRBD1. V trimming: 8 bases; J trimming: 0 bases; junction bases outside the gene matches: 13. Germline V gene sequence: CDR1 MDHEN, CDR2 SYDVKM. The CDR3 runs 17 residues. For the CDR3, the DNA is TGTGCCAGCGGGGTGTGGCAGGGGGGTGGTAGCAATCAGCCCCAGCATTTT. Translation gives CASGVWQGGGSNQPQHF.

This clone was detected only once. The chain joins TRBV30 to TRBJ1-2, with a possible D match to TRBD1 (5 bases). This CDR3 spans 13 amino acids. Germline-derived CDR1 and CDR2 are GTSNPN and SVGIG (reference sequence). The germline V and J ends were trimmed by 4 bases and 4 bases, with 13 bases remaining between them. The CDR3 nucleotides are TGTGCCTGGATTATTCCTGGGGCCTATGGCTACACCTTC. Translated: CAWIIPGAYGYTF.

V usage is TRBV6-4 and J usage is TRBJ1-5, with D uncertain. V was shortened by 0 bases and J by 7 bases, with 7 bases between the two germline ends. CDR1 is MRHNA and CDR2 is SNTAGT in the germline V gene. CDR3 length: 13 amino acids. The CDR3 sequence is CASSDSVGQPQHF. The CDR3, as DNA: TGTGCCAGCAGTGACTCGGTGGGGCAGCCCCAGCATTTT.